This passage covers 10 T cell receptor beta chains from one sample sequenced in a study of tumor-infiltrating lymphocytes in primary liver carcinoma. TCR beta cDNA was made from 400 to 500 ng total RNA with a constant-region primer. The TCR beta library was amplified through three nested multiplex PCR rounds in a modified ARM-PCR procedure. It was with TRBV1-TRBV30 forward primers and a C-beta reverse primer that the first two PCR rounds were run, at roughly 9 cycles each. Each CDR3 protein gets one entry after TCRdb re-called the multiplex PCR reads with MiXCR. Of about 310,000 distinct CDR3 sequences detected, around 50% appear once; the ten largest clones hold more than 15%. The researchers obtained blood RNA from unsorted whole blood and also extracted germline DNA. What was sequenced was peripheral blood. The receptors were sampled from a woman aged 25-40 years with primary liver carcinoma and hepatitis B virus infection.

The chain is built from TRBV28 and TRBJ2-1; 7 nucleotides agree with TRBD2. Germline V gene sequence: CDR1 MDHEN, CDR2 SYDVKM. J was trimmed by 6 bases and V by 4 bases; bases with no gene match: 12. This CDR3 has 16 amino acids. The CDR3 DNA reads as TGTGCCAGCAGTTCCCCTGACGGGAGGAGGGTCAATGAGCAGTTCTTC. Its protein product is CASSSPDGRRVNEQFF.

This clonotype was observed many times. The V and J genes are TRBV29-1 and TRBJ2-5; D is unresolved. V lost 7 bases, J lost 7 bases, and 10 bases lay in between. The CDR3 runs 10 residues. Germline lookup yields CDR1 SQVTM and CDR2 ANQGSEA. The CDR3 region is CSGIDGTQYF. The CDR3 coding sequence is TGCAGCGGGATCGATGGGACCCAGTACTTC.

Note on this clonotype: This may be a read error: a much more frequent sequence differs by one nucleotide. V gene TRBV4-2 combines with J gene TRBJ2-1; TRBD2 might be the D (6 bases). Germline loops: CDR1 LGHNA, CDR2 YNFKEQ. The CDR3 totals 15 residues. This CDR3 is CASSPPMTRRNEQLF. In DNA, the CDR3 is TGTGCCAGCAGCCCCCCAATGACTAGACGCAATGAGCAGCTCTTC.

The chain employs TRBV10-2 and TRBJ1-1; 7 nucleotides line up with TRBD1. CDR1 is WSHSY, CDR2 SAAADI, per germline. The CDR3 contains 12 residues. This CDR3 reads CTIRGLNTEAFF. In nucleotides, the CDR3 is TGCACCATCAGGGGGTTGAACACTGAAGCTTTCTTT.

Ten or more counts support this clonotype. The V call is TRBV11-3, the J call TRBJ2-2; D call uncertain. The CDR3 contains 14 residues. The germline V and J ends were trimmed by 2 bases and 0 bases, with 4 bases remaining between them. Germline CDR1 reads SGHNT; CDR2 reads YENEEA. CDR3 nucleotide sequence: TGTGCCAGCAGCTTACCACCGAACACCGGGGAGCTGTTTTTT. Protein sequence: CASSLPPNTGELFF.

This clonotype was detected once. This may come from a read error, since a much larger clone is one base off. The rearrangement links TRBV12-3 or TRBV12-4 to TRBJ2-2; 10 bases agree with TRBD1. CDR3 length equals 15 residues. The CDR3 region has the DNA TGTGTCAGCAGTTTAGACAGGGGGCCGATCGGGGAGCTGTTTTTT. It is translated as CVSSLDRGPIGELFF.

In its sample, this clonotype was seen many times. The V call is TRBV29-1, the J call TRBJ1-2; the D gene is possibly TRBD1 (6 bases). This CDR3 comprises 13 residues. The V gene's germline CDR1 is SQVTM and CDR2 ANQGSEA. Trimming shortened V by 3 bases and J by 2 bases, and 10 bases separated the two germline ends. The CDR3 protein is CSVDAGENYGYTF. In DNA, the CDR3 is TGCAGCGTTGATGCAGGGGAAAACTATGGCTACACCTTC.

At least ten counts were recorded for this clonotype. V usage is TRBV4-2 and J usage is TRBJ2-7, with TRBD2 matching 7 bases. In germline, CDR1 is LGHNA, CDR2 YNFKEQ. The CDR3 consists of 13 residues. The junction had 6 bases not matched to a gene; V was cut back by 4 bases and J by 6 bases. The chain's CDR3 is CASSRGGVVEQYF. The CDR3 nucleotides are TGTGCCAGCAGCCGGGGGGGAGTCGTCGAGCAGTACTTC.

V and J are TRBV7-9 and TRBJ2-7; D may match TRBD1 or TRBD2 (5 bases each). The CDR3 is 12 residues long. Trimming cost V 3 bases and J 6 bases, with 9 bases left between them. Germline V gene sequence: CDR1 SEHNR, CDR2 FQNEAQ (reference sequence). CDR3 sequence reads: CASSFGDAEQYF. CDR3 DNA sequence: TGTGCCAGCAGCTTCGGGGACGCCGAGCAGTACTTC.

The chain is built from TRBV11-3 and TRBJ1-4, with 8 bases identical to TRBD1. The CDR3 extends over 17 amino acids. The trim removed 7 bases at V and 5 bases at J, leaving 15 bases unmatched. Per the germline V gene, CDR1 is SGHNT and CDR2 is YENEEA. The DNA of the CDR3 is TGTGCCAGCACCTCGTTGGACAGGGCCCCTACCAATGAAAAACTGTTTTTT. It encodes CASTSLDRAPTNEKLFF.